This entry lists 19 T cell receptor beta chains sequenced from one sample in a study of T-cell reconstitution after alpha-beta-depleted transplantation in children. Unique molecular identifiers were used to barcode this TCRbeta library. From the PCR reads, TCRdb called clonotypes with MiXCR, one entry per CDR3 protein. The table lists about 980,000 distinct CDR3 sequences, roughly 29% of them singletons. Sequencing used PBMCs, mostly from graft donor cells, obtained 360 days after TCRalphabeta/CD19-depleted stem cell transplant. These receptors originate from a boy younger than two who had a stem cell transplant for SCID, so the T cells may come from the graft donor.

This clonotype has a single count. This rearrangement joins TRBV12-3 or TRBV12-4 to TRBJ1-1, with unresolved D. With 5 bases removed from V and 1 base from J, the gap between germline ends came to 8 bases. CDR3 length: 13 residues. The CDR3 nucleotides read TGTGCCAGCAGTACAGCCCAGAACACTGAAGCTTTCTTT. Translating gives CASSTAQNTEAFF.

This clonotype was counted ten times or more. V is TRBV7-6 and J is TRBJ1-2; no firm D call. This CDR3 region has 16 residues. CDR1 is SGHVS, CDR2 FNYEAQ, per germline. V dropped 0 bases and J dropped 4 bases, with 15 bases sitting between them. CDR3 amino acids: CASSLARSPAPYGYTF. In DNA form, the CDR3 reads TGTGCCAGCAGCTTAGCGAGATCACCGGCCCCCTATGGCTACACCTTC.

This clonotype was seen repeatedly, ten times or more. This chain joins TRBV5-6 and TRBJ2-1; D not resolved. Trimming cost V 0 bases and J 3 bases, with 7 bases left between them. Germline-derived CDR1 and CDR2 are SGHDT and YYEEEE. The CDR3 runs 14 residues. Here the CDR3 reads CASSLEAFYNEQFF. The CDR3 DNA is TGTGCCAGCAGCTTGGAAGCTTTCTACAATGAGCAGTTCTTC.

This clonotype was counted only a few times. The V call is TRBV5-1, the J call TRBJ2-5; TRBD2 matches 7 bases. The germline V gene has CDR1 SGHRS and CDR2 YFSETQ. The CDR3 extends over 15 amino acids. V lost 0 bases, J lost 4 bases, and 6 bases stayed unmatched. For the CDR3, the DNA is TGCGCCAGCAGCTTGGAATCAGCGGGACGAGAGACCCAGTACTTC. Residues: CASSLESAGRETQYF. Full variable domain (remainder filled in from reference TRBV5-1 and TRBJ2-5): KAGVTQTPRYLIKTRGQQVTLSCSPISGHRSVSWYQQTPGQGLQFLFEYFSETQRNKGNFPGRFSGRQFSNSRSEMNVSTLELGDSALYLCASSLESAGRETQYFGPGTRLLVL.

The V gene is TRBV27, the J gene TRBJ1-2; a weak D match, TRBD1 (6 bases). CDR1 is MNHEY, CDR2 SMNVEV, per germline (reference sequence). The V and J ends lost 8 bases and 8 bases respectively, with 24 bases between them. The CDR3 loop spans 15 amino acids. DNA for the CDR3: TGTGCCAGCGCCGGTAGCCGAGGGGGGGTAGGCGGCTACACCTTC. Translation gives CASAGSRGGVGGYTF.

This clonotype was seen only a few times. The V gene is TRBV5-6, the J gene TRBJ2-1, with 8 bases identical to TRBD2. After removal of 10 bases from V and 4 bases from J, the junction contained 13 bases not matched to a gene. Per germline, CDR1 SGHDT and CDR2 YYEEEE. There are 15 residues in the CDR3. Written as DNA, the CDR3 is TGTGCCGGCGAAACTGGGGCGGGGGGATACAATGAGCAGTTCTTC. Translation: CAGETGAGGYNEQFF.

The chain recombines TRBV5-1 with TRBJ1-1, with a possible D match to TRBD1 (5 bases). The V gene lost 1 base and the J gene lost 3 bases, with 10 bases spanning the gap. This CDR3 has 14 amino acids. The germline V gene has CDR1 SGHRS and CDR2 YFSETQ. CDR3 DNA: TGCGCCAGCAGCTTGATGTGGGGGGACACTGAAGCTTTCTTT. This codes for CASSLMWGDTEAFF. Full variable domain (missing parts from reference TRBV5-1 and TRBJ1-1): KAGVTQTPRYLIKTRGQQVTLSCSPISGHRSVSWYQQTPGQGLQFLFEYFSETQRNKGNFPGRFSGRQFSNSRSEMNVSTLELGDSALYLCASSLMWGDTEAFFGQGTRLTVV.

V is TRBV28 and J is TRBJ2-7, with D tentatively TRBD1 (6 bases). V lost 10 bases to trimming and J lost 4 bases, with 14 bases between them. Germline loops: CDR1 MDHEN, CDR2 SYDVKM. CDR3 length: 12 amino acids. CDR3 loop: CATTGYEYEQYF. CDR3 DNA: TGTGCCACCACAGGGTATGAATACGAGCAGTACTTC.

The V call is TRBV18, the J call TRBJ1-1; TRBD1 matches at 8 bases. Germline V gives CDR1 KGHSH, CDR2 LQKENI. Unmatched junction bases numbered 9, after V lost 6 bases and J lost 0 bases. This CDR3 has 16 residues. CDR3: CASSPRGPLMNTEAFF. CDR3 in DNA: TGTGCCAGCTCCCCCAGGGGGCCACTCATGAACACTGAAGCTTTCTTT.

The chain is built from TRBV27 and TRBJ1-2; 8 positions match TRBD1. CDR1 and CDR2 from the germline V gene are MNHEY and SMNVEV (reference sequence). This CDR3 region has 15 residues. The J segment lost 4 bases and the V segment lost 5 bases, leaving 9 bases of the junction unmatched. For the CDR3, the DNA is TGTGCCAGCAGTCATAGACAGGGGCAGAGCTATGGCTACACCTTC. This gives the protein CASSHRQGQSYGYTF.

The chain recombines TRBV6-5 with TRBJ1-1; D possibly corresponds to TRBD1 (5 bases). The CDR3 loop spans 16 amino acids. V gave up 6 bases and J gave up 2 bases, with 19 bases separating them. Germline V CDR1 and CDR2: MNHEY, SVGAGI. CDR3 loop: CASRPHKLQENTEAFF. The CDR3 DNA is TGTGCCAGCAGGCCCCACAAATTACAGGAAAACACTGAAGCTTTCTTT.

This clonotype has just a few counts. V is TRBV4-1 and J is TRBJ1-1, with D perhaps TRBD1 (6 bases). The CDR3 has 15 residues. Germline V gene lookup returns CDR1 MGHRA and CDR2 YSYEKL. Trimming cost V 0 bases and J 4 bases, with 12 bases left between them. CDR3 region: CASSQEGPGVTEAFF. The CDR3 nucleotides read TGCGCCAGCAGCCAAGAAGGTCCAGGGGTCACTGAAGCTTTCTTT.

The chain couples TRBV20-1 to TRBJ1-1; a possible D gene is TRBD1 (6 bases). The germline V gene encodes CDR1 DFQATT and CDR2 SNEGSKA (reference sequence). This CDR3 is 11 amino acids long. V dropped 6 bases and J dropped 7 bases, with 12 bases sitting between them. The CDR3 DNA is TGCAGTGCCGCAACAGGGTTTGAAGCTTTCTTT. As protein: CSAATGFEAFF.

The chain joins TRBV12-3 or TRBV12-4 to TRBJ2-2; D gene uncertain. The CDR3 is 15 residues long. V was clipped by 6 bases and J by 1 base, with 12 bases between them. CDR3 bases: TGTGCCAGCAGCCCTGGATATCTGAACACCGGGGAGCTGTTTTTT. Residues: CASSPGYLNTGELFF.

This clonotype came up a few times. This sequence joins TRBV5-1 and TRBJ1-2; no reliable D call. Germline V gives CDR1 SGHRS, CDR2 YFSETQ. The CDR3 is 13 amino acids. Trimming took off 6 bases at V and 6 bases at J, with 15 bases between the two ends. The CDR3 sequence is CASKARADDGYTF. For the CDR3, the DNA is TGCGCCAGCAAGGCTAGGGCTGATGATGGCTACACCTTC.

This clonotype was observed a few times. The chain uses TRBV28 and TRBJ2-5; no definite D call. Germline assignment: CDR1 MDHEN and CDR2 SYDVKM. V was pared by 3 bases and J by 2 bases, with 13 bases between. There are 15 residues in the CDR3. The CDR3 region is CASSFGVRPQETQYF. The DNA of the CDR3 is TGTGCCAGCAGTTTTGGGGTCAGGCCACAAGAGACCCAGTACTTC.

The chain is built from TRBV5-6 and TRBJ2-5, with D tentatively TRBD2 (5 bases). The CDR3 loop spans 15 amino acids. CDR1 SGHDT and CDR2 YYEEEE come from the germline V gene. The V and J ends lost 3 bases and 5 bases respectively, with 17 bases between them. The CDR3 nucleotides are TGTGCCAGCAGCTCTGGACTCACCTCCCCCGAGACCCAGTACTTC. Protein product: CASSSGLTSPETQYF.

J is TRBJ2-3 and V is TRBV5-1, with D perhaps TRBD1 or TRBD2 (5 bases each). V gave up 2 bases and J gave up 5 bases, with 18 bases separating them. Looked up from germline, CDR1 is SGHRS and CDR2 is YFSETQ. The CDR3 contains 16 residues. CDR3 sequence reads: CASSFSGPPGIDTQYF. The CDR3 DNA reads as TGCGCCAGCAGCTTTTCGGGACCTCCGGGGATAGATACGCAGTATTTT.

V gene TRBV4-3 combines with J gene TRBJ2-2; no definite D call. V was shortened by 1 base and J by 5 bases, with 14 bases between the two germline ends. The germline CDR1 and CDR2 sequences are LGHNA and YSLEER. The CDR3 has 16 amino acids. The CDR3 loop is CASSQVNLHPTGELFF. The CDR3 nucleotides read TGCGCCAGCAGCCAAGTCAACCTACACCCTACCGGGGAGCTGTTTTTT.